This entry features one T cell receptor beta chain sequence. The trim removed 4 bases at V and 3 bases at J, leaving 4 bases unmatched. Germline CDR1 is SGHRS and CDR2 is YFSETQ. The CDR3 length is 14 residues. This sample is part of a study of early stage breast cancer tumors. Study-wide background: Each sample averaged around 10-fold read coverage.

Assay used: immunoSEQ multiplex PCR; TCRdb lists only in-frame clones, some missing. This table has around 13,000 clones, over 60% appearing once. This chain joins TRBV5-1 and TRBJ2-5, with 9 nucleotides matching TRBD2. Sequenced input: normal breast tissue next to the tumor. The TCR comes from a person between 50 and 60 years old with breast cancer. The CDR3 sequence: CASSRGGAEETQYF. The CDR3 DNA follows: TGCGCCAGCAGCCGCGGGGGGGCCGAAGAGACCCAGTACTTC. The entire variable domain, with the rest obtained from reference TRBV5-1 and TRBJ2-5, is as follows: KAGVTQTPRYLIKTRGQQVTLSCSPISGHRSVSWYQQTPGQGLQFLFEYFSETQRNKGNFPGRFSGRQFSNSRSEMNVSTLELGDSALYLCASSRGGAEETQYFGPGTRLLVL.